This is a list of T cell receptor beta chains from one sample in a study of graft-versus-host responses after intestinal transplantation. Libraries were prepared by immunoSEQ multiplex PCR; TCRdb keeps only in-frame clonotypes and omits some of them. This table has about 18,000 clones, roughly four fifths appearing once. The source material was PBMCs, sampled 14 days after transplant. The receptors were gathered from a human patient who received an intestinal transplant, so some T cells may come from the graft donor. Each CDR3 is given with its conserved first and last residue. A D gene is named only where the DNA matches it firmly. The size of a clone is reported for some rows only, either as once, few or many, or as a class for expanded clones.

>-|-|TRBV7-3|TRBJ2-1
TGTGCCAGCAGCTTTGTAGGAGGGCGGGACAATGAGCAGTTCTTC
CASSFVGGRDNEQFF
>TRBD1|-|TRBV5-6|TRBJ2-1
TGTGCCAGCAGCTTGTCAACCGGGACAGGGTACAATGAGCAGTTCTTC
CASSLSTGTGYNEQFF
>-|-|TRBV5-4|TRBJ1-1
TGTGCCAGCAGCCGGGACGGAGAAGCTTTCTTT
CASSRDGEAFF
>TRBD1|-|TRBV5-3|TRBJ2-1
TGTGCCAGAAGCTTGGAGTTCGGCAGGGGGCTGGGCGGCCCCAGCTCCTACAATGAGCAGTTCTTC
CARSLEFGRGLGGPSSYNEQFF
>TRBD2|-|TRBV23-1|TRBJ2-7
TGCGCCAGCAGTCAAGACCCTAGCGGTCCCCTCGACGAGCAGTACTTC
CASSQDPSGPLDEQYF
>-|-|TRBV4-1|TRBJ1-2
TGCGCCAGCAGCCAATCAGACCTACCAGGGGACTATGGCTACACCTTC
CASSQSDLPGDYGYTF
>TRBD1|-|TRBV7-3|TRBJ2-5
TGTGCCAGCAGCGCCGGGACAGGGGAGACCCAGTACTTC
CASSAGTGETQYF
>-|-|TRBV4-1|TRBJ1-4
TGCGCCAGCAGCCAACAGGGTTTTAATGAAAAACTGTTTTTT
CASSQQGFNEKLFF
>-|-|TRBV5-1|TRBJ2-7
TGCGCCAGCAGCTTTGGCAGCTCCTACGAGCAGTACTTC
CASSFGSSYEQYF
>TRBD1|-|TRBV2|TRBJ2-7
TGTGCCAGTTTACAGGGGAGCTCCTACGAGCAGTACTTC
CASLQGSSYEQYF
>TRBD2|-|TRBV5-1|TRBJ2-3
TGCGCCAGCAGCTTGGAAGCGGGGGCGAGCACAGATACGCAGTATTTT
CASSLEAGASTDTQYF
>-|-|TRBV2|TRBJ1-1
TGTGCCAGCAGTGAAGGGGTCGGCACTGAAGCTTTCTTT
CASSEGVGTEAFF
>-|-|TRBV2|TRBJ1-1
TGTGCCAGCAGTGAAAGGGTGAACACTGAAGCTTTCTTT
CASSERVNTEAFF
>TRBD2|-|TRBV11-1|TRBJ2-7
TGTGCCAGCAGCGGTCCCGGGACTAGCGACCCCTACGAGCAGTACTTC
CASSGPGTSDPYEQYF
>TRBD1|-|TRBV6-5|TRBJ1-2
TGTGCCAGCAGTTTGTACAGGGGATCAGATGGCTACACCTTC
CASSLYRGSDGYTF
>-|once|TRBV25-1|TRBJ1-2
TGTGCCAGCATCCCACGGACCCCCTACACCTATGGCTACACCTTC
CASIPRTPYTYGYTF
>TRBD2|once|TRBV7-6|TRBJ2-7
TGTGCCAGCAGCTCGGGAGGGCTAGCCTACGAGCAGTACTTC
CASSSGGLAYEQYF
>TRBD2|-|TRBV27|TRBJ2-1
TGTGCCAGCAGTCCACTGGGGGGGAGCTCCTACAATGAGCAGTTCTTC
CASSPLGGSSYNEQFF
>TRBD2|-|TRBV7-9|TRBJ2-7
TGTGCCAGCAGCTTAGCAGGGACTAGCTACGAGCAGTACTTC
CASSLAGTSYEQYF
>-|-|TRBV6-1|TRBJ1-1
TGTGCCAGCAGTGAAGTGAACACTGAAGCTTTCTTT
CASSEVNTEAFF
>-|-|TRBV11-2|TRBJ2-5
TGTGCCAGCAGCTTAGATGGAGGGGGAGGAGAGACCCAGTACTTC
CASSLDGGGGETQYF
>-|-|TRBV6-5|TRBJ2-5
TGTGCCAGCAGTCCAGGGACGCAACTTGGCGAGACCCAGTACTTC
CASSPGTQLGETQYF
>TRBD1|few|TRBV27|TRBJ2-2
TGTGCCAGCAGTCCGACAGGGGCGGGGGAGCTGTTTTTT
CASSPTGAGELFF
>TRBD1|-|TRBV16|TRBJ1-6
TGTGCCAGCAGCCGTTCGGGACAGGGGGTTAATTCACCCCTCCACTTT
CASSRSGQGVNSPLHF
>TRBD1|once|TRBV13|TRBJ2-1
TGTGCCAGCAGTGGGGACAGGGGGCGCAATGAGCAGTTCTTC
CASSGDRGRNEQFF
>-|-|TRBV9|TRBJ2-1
TGTGCCAGCAGCGTAGACAGTTGGTCCTACAATGAGCAGTTCTTC
CASSVDSWSYNEQFF
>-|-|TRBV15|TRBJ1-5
TGTGCCACCAGCAGAGAAGGGGACGGTCAGCCCCAGCATTTT
CATSREGDGQPQHF
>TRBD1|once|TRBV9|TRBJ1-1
TGTGCCAGCAGCCCAGGAGGACAGGGACTAACTGAAGCTTTCTTT
CASSPGGQGLTEAFF
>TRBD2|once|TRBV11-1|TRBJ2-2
TGTGCCAGCAGTCCTAAGCGGGAGGGCACCGGGGAGCTGTTTTTT
CASSPKREGTGELFF
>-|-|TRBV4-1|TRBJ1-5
TGCGCCAGCGGCCGCTGGGGTAAGGGCAATCAGCCCCAGCATTTT
CASGRWGKGNQPQHF